This TCR beta chain was sequenced for a study of T cell responses to AZD1222 COVID-19 vaccine. For the study at large: Second-dose intervals near 4 or 12 weeks were combined. The study, taken as a whole, reports: CD4 TCRs associated with vaccination spanned spike, dominating at 160-218 and 743-854. Repertoires were sampled only after the peak T cell response. Most donors were white British, females outnumbered males, and clonal diversity was possibly underestimated.

A note on this clone: No antigen is known for it.

TCRdb's copy holds only in-frame clones and misses some; the assay was immunoSEQ multiplex PCR. The sample includes around 78,000 clones, roughly 87% of them seen just once. The clonotype originates from an adult in good health. This material consisted of peripheral blood, taken on day 0 of AZD1222 vaccination.

The CDR3: CASSVAPVYEQYF. Here the CDR3 DNA reads TGTGCCAGCAGCGTAGCTCCCGTGTACGAGCAGTACTTC. The chain employs TRBV9 and TRBJ2-7; D is unresolved. Germline CDR1 is SGDLS and CDR2 is YYNGEE. This CDR3 comprises 13 residues. The germline V and J ends were trimmed by 0 bases and 4 bases, with 8 bases remaining between them. Combining the CDR3 with reference TRBV9 and TRBJ2-7 gives the whole variable domain DSGVTQTPKHLITATGQRVTLRCSPRSGDLSVYWYQQSLDQGLQFLIQYYNGEERAKGNILERFSAQQFPDLHSELNLSSLELGDSALYFCASSVAPVYEQYFGPGTRLTVT.